This T cell receptor beta chain stems from a study of cytomegalovirus exposure and HLA in healthy donors. Notes on the study in general: Cytomegalovirus association was listed for 170 or so TCR beta chains. Accurate prediction of most subjects' HLA-A and HLA-B alleles from TCR beta sequences was reported. Published work reported that the classifier diagnosed cytomegalovirus status with high specificity and sensitivity.

With respect to this clone: Its target is unknown.

Germline lookup yields CDR1 SGDLS and CDR2 YYNGEE. The CDR3 loop spans 18 amino acids. With V trimmed by 0 bases and J by 4 bases, 8 bases remained unmatched. A multiplex PCR was run with 60 Vbeta primers and 13 Jbeta primers. This table comes from immunoSEQ multiplex PCR, and its TCRdb copy is limited to in-frame clones, with some not included. The repertoire includes 200,000 or so clones, roughly 80% of them detected once, and 2.1% sits in the top ten. The sequencing sample was made of PBMCs. The TCR was taken from a woman in her 30s in good health and CMV-seropositive. The chain couples TRBV9 to TRBJ2-3; 13 nucleotides agree with TRBD2. CDR3: CASSVEPGLAGSADTQYF. The CDR3 coding sequence is TGTGCCAGCAGCGTAGAGCCGGGACTAGCGGGAAGTGCAGATACGCAGTATTTT.